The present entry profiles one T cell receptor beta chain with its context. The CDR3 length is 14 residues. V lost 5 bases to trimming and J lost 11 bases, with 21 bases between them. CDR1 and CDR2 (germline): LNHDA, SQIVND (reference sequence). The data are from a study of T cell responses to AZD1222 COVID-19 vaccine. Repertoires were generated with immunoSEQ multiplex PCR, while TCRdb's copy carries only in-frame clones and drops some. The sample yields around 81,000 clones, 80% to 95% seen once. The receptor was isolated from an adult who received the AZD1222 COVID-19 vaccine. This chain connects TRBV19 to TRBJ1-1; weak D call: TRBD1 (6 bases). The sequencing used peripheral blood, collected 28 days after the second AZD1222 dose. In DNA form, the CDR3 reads TGTGCCAGTAGTTTCCAGCCTTCGGGGGGCCGGGCTTTCTTT. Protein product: CASSFQPSGGRAFF.